This T cell receptor beta chain stems from a study of blood T cell repertoires in COVID-19. This CDR3 spans 13 amino acids. The V gene lost 5 bases and the J gene lost 2 bases, with 6 bases spanning the gap. Germline assignment: CDR1 SGHTA and CDR2 FQGTGA. Participants, 18 to 89 years old, spanned 24 US areas. Profiled with immunoSEQ multiplex PCR; TCRdb holds only in-frame clones, not every one. This table has approximately 350,000 clones, roughly nine tenths appearing once. V usage is TRBV7-3 and J usage is TRBJ2-2; D not resolved. This TCR was sampled from a man aged 18 to 30 who had recovered from COVID-19. The sample consisted of PBMCs or T cells enriched from blood (not recorded which). CDR3 residues: CASSLRNTGELFF. CDR3 bases: TGTGCCAGCAGCCTCCGTAACACCGGGGAGCTGTTTTTT.